Following are 6 T cell receptor beta chains from one sample sequenced in a study of identical twins. Each CDR3 protein gets one entry after TCRdb re-called the 5' RACE reads with MiXCR. The table has about 690,000 distinct CDR3 sequences, approximately 22% seen once. These same data were also listed under a study on T cells expressing NK-cell markers.

The sequencing input was PBMCs. The receptors shown here come from a woman aged 18-29 years in good health.

The chain joins TRBV5-1 to TRBJ2-7; D gene unclear. Germline V gene sequence: CDR1 SGHRS, CDR2 YFSETQ. CDR3 length: 16 amino acids. Trimming shortened V by 0 bases and J by 0 bases, and 13 bases separated the two germline ends. DNA for the CDR3: TGCGCCAGCAGCTTGGGTGAGGCACCCCGCTCCTACGAGCAGTACTTC. Its protein product is CASSLGEAPRSYEQYF. The full variable domain, rest sourced from reference TRBV5-1 and TRBJ2-7, is KAGVTQTPRYLIKTRGQQVTLSCSPISGHRSVSWYQQTPGQGLQFLFEYFSETQRNKGNFPGRFSGRQFSNSRSEMNVSTLELGDSALYLCASSLGEAPRSYEQYFGPGTRLTVT.

CDR3 sequence reads: CASSPRTLREYVTGELFF. The CDR3 DNA reads TGTGCCAGCAGCCCCCGTACATTGCGGGAGTACGTCACCGGGGAGCTGTTTTTT. This chain uses TRBV9 with TRBJ2-2; TRBD2 matches 7 bases. The CDR3 consists of 18 residues. In germline, CDR1 is SGDLS, CDR2 YYNGEE. J lost 4 bases, V lost 4 bases, and 16 bases had no gene match.

The J gene is TRBJ2-1, the V gene TRBV12-3 or TRBV12-4; D unclear. This CDR3 contains 12 residues. The V end lost 6 bases, the J end lost 6 bases, and 9 bases lay between the germline ends. CDR3 coding DNA: TGTGCCAGCAGACTTTACGGCAATGAGCAGTTCTTC. Translating it yields CASRLYGNEQFF.

CDR3 amino acids: CASKFKMTQYF. Here the CDR3 DNA reads TGTGCCAGCAAGTTTAAGATGACCCAGTACTTC. This chain connects TRBV12-3 or TRBV12-4 to TRBJ2-5; D gene unclear. The CDR3 is 11 amino acids. The V and J ends lost 7 bases and 7 bases respectively, with 10 bases between them.

This clonotype has at least ten counts. The chain combines TRBV29-1 with TRBJ2-1, with D possibly TRBD1 on 5 matching bases. V dropped 0 bases and J dropped 12 bases, with 30 bases sitting between them. CDR1 SQVTM and CDR2 ANQGSEA come from the germline V gene. The CDR3 is 18 residues long. CDR3 protein: CSVEDRAGYTKAAQGQFF. The CDR3 DNA reads as TGCAGCGTTGAAGATCGGGCAGGGTACACGAAGGCGGCCCAGGGGCAGTTCTTC.

The chain joins TRBV9 to TRBJ2-5; D is unclear. Germline V CDR1 and CDR2: SGDLS, YYNGEE. Trimming removed 4 bases at V and 4 bases at J, with 14 bases between. This CDR3 contains 14 residues. Written as DNA, the CDR3 is TGTGCCAGCAGCCTCCGGGCAGACGGAGAGACCCAGTACTTC. Translation gives CASSLRADGETQYF.